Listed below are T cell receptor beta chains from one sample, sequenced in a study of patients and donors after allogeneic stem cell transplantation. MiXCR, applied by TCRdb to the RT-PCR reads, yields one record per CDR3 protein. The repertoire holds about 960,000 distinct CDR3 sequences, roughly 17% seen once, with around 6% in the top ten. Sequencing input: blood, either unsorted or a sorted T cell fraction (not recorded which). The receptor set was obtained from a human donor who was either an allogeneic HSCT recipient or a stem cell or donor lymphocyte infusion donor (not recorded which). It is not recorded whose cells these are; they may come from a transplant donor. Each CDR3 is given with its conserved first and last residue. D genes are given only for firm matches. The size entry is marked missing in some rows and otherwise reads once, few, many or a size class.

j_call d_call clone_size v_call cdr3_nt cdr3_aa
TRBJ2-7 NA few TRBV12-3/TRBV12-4 TGTGCCAGTACTAGGAGTACTTACGAGCAGTACTTC CASTRSTYEQYF
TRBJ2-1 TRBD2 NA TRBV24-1 TGTGCCACCAGTGATACGGGAGGATTGATGAATGAGCAGTTCTTC CATSDTGGLMNEQFF
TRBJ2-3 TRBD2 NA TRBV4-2 TGTGCCAGCAGTCCAAGGGTAGCGGGGGGTGTAGATACGCAGTATTTT CASSPRVAGGVDTQYF
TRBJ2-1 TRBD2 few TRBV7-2 TGTGCCAGCAGCTTAGTTGGACTAGCAATCAATGAGCAGTTCTTC CASSLVGLAINEQFF
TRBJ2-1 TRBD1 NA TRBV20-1 TGCAGTGCGGACGGACAGGTCAATGAGCAGTTCTTC CSADGQVNEQFF
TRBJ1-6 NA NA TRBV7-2 TGTGCCAGCAGCTTAGAAGGGCAGGGCTATAATTCACCCCTCCACTTT CASSLEGQGYNSPLHF
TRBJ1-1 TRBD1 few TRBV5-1 TGCGCCAGCAGCTTGGAGGGACAGGGATTTGGCACTGAAGCTTTCTTT CASSLEGQGFGTEAFF
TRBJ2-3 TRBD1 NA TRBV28 TGTGCCAGCAGGATTTACAGGGGAACAGATACGCAGTATTTT CASRIYRGTDTQYF
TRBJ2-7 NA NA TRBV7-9 TGTGCCAGCAGCTTAGGAGGAGTACCCGAGCAGTACTTC CASSLGGVPEQYF
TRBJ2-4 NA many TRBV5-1 TGCGCCAGCAGCTTGGACGGCCTAGCCAAAAACATTCAGTACTTC CASSLDGLAKNIQYF
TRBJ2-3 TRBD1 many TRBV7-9 TGTGCCAGCAGCTCTGGACAGGGGGCGACAGATACGCAGTATTTT CASSSGQGATDTQYF
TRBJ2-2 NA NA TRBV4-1 TGCGCCAGCAGCCAAGATGAGGGGAACACCGGGGAGCTGTTTTTT CASSQDEGNTGELFF
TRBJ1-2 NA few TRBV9 TGTGCCAGCAGCGTAGGCTCGCGGCAGGGGTATGGCTACACCTTC CASSVGSRQGYGYTF
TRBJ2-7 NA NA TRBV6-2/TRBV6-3 TGTGCCAGCAGTTACTCGATGCCCGGACAGAACTACGAGCAGTACTTC CASSYSMPGQNYEQYF
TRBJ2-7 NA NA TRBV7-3 TGTGCCAGCACCCTACCTCCGGGACCCGCGGCCTACGAGCAGTACTTC CASTLPPGPAAYEQYF
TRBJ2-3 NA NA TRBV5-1 TGCGCCAGCAGGGAACAGTACACAGATACGCAGTATTTT CASREQYTDTQYF
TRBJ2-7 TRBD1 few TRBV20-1 TGCAGTGCTAGAGTTTCAGGACAGGTCTTTTCCTACGAGCAGTACTTC CSARVSGQVFSYEQYF
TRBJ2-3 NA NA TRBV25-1 TGTGCCAGCAGTAACAGGGCTACAGATACGCAGTATTTT CASSNRATDTQYF
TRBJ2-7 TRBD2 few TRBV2 TGTGCCAGCAAAGAGAGGCCTGGAGTAGCGGGAGTTCTCTACGAGCAGTACTTC CASKERPGVAGVLYEQYF
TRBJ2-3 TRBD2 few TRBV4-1 TGCGCCAGCAGCCAGGAACGCGGGGGGTTCGCAGATACGCAGTATTTT CASSQERGGFADTQYF
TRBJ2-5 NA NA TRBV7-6 TGTGCCAGCAGTCCCGACGGCCGAGGGACCCAGTACTTC CASSPDGRGTQYF
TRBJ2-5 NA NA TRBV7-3 TGTGCCAGCAGCTTCGTCGGGAGAGGGCAAGAGACCCAGTACTTC CASSFVGRGQETQYF
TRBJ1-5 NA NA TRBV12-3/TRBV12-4 TGTGCCAGCAGTCAAGTCCAGGGCTATCAGCCCCAGCATTTT CASSQVQGYQPQHF
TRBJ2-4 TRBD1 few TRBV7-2 TGTGCCAGCAGTCCTAGGACAGGGTTAGCCAAAAACATTCAGTACTTC CASSPRTGLAKNIQYF
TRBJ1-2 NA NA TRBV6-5 TGTGCCAGCAGTTCAGGCGCAGGGTCGAACTATGGCTACACCTTC CASSSGAGSNYGYTF
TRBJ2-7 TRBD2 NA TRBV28 TGTGCCAGTGTAGCGGGAGGGCGCCACGAGCAGTACTTC CASVAGGRHEQYF
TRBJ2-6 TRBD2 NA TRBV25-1 TGTGCCAGCGGGGGACTAGCGGATTTCTCTGGGGCCAACGTCCTGACTTTC CASGGLADFSGANVLTF
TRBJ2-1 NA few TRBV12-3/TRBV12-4 TGTGCCAGCAGCCGGGACGAGGAATACAATGAGCAGTTCTTC CASSRDEEYNEQFF
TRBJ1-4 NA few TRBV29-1 TGCAGCGTTGCGGGCCGGGGTAATGAAAAACTGTTTTTT CSVAGRGNEKLFF
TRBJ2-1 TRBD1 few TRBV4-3 TGCGCCAGCAGCCGACGTTGGCAGGGGGACCCCACCTACAATGAGCAGTTCTTC CASSRRWQGDPTYNEQFF
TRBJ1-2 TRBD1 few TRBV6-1 TGTGCCACCACGGACAGGGGTGGGTACTATGGCTACACCTTC CATTDRGGYYGYTF